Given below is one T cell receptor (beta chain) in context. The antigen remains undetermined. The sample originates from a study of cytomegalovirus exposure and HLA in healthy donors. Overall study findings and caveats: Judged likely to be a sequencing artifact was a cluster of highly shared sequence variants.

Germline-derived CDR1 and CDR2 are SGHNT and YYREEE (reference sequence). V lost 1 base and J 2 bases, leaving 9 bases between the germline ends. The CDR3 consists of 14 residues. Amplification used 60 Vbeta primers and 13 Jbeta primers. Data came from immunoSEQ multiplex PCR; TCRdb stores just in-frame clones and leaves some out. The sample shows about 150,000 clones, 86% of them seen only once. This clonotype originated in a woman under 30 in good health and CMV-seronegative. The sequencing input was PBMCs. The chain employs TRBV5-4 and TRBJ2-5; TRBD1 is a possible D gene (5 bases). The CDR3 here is CASSLRAGQETQYF. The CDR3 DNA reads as TGTGCCAGCAGCTTGAGAGCAGGGCAAGAGACCCAGTACTTC.